A single sample is the source of the 16 T cell receptor beta chains below, sequenced in a study of Ad26.COV2.S vaccination and SARS-CoV-2 variants. Some clones are missing from TCRdb's copy, which holds only in-frame ones; the method was immunoSEQ multiplex PCR. The repertoire has over 450,000 clones, nearly 90% of them found once; the top ten carry 1.5% to 2%. Regarding treatment: 19 received Ad26.COV2.S at low or high dose, single or two shots; 5 received placebo; per-sample allocation not given. Sampling took place 63 days after the first vaccine or placebo injection. The source was peripheral blood, collected in a trial of Ad26.COV2.S vaccine versus placebo. The receptors come from a person between 18 and 65 years old who received the Ad26.COV2.S COVID-19 vaccine or a placebo.

V is TRBV30 and J is TRBJ2-3; no reliable D call. The ends were cut back, 1 base at V and 2 bases at J, with 10 bases in the middle. CDR1 GTSNPN and CDR2 SVGIG come from the germline V gene (reference sequence). There are 14 residues in the CDR3. The DNA for the CDR3 is TGTGCCTGGAGTGCCACAGATCTCACAGATACGCAGTATTTT. It encodes CAWSATDLTDTQYF.

Only one count was recorded for this clone. The CDR3 spells CASSVVWEQYF. The DNA for the CDR3 is TGTGCCAGCAGTGTGGTGTGGGAGCAGTACTTC. The J gene is TRBJ2-7, the V gene TRBV2; D ambiguous. Trimming pared 4 bases from V and 7 bases from J, leaving 8 bases between. Germline assignment: CDR1 SNHLY and CDR2 FYNNEI. This CDR3 comprises 11 residues.

The chain employs TRBV19 and TRBJ1-3, with D unresolved. With 4 bases removed from V and 4 bases from J, the gap between germline ends came to 14 bases. The germline CDR1 and CDR2 sequences are LNHDA and SQIVND (reference sequence). This CDR3 comprises 15 residues. CDR3 in DNA: TGTGCCAGTAGTACGAGGAGGACTACCGGAAACACCATATATTTT. Its protein is CASSTRRTTGNTIYF.

V usage is TRBV5-1 and J usage is TRBJ2-5; the D is unclear. Trimming pared 5 bases from V and 4 bases from J, leaving 12 bases between. Germline CDR1 and CDR2: SGHRS and YFSETQ. The CDR3 extends over 13 amino acids. CDR3 coding DNA: TGCGCCAGCAGGAGCCGAGAGGTAGAGACCCAGTACTTC. The encoded protein is CASRSREVETQYF.

This chain links TRBV21-1 with TRBJ1-1. TRBV21-1 is an annotated pseudogene. This CDR3 has 15 residues. The DNA for the CDR3 is TGTGCCAGCAGCAAAAGTCCGGACTCGAACACTGAAGCTTTCTTT. Translated: CASSKSPDSNTEAFF.

The chain is built from TRBV7-8 and TRBJ1-1; maybe TRBD1 (5 bases). The germline V gene encodes CDR1 SGHVS and CDR2 FQNEAQ. The CDR3 runs 15 residues. V was cut by 0 bases and J by 4 bases, with 12 bases left in between. Written as DNA, the CDR3 is TGTGCCAGCAGCTTAGCGCAAGGGGTCGGCACTGAAGCTTTCTTT. This gives the protein CASSLAQGVGTEAFF.

This clone was detected only once. The chain has TRBV5-6 and TRBJ1-2, with 7 positions matching TRBD1. With V trimmed by 0 bases and J by 5 bases, 7 bases remained unmatched. Germline CDR1 is SGHDT and CDR2 is YYEEEE. This CDR3 spans 15 amino acids. The CDR3 DNA reads as TGTGCCAGCAGCTTGGTAAGGGACAGAACTTATGGCTACACCTTC. Translated: CASSLVRDRTYGYTF.

The rearrangement joins TRBV19 to TRBJ2-3; TRBD2 agrees at 11 bases. The CDR3 sequence is 15 residues long. V shed 8 bases and J 3 bases; nucleotides not matched to a gene: 7. Per the germline V gene, CDR1 is LNHDA and CDR2 is SQIVND (reference sequence). As DNA, the CDR3 is TGTGCCAGTGCCAATATAGCGGGAGGGACAGATACGCAGTATTTT. Translating gives CASANIAGGTDTQYF.

This rearrangement joins TRBV5-1 to TRBJ2-1; 8 bases fit TRBD2. V lost 6 bases and J lost 9; bases outside the gene matches: 14. CDR3 length equals 15 residues. Looked up from germline, CDR1 is SGHRS and CDR2 is YFSETQ. This CDR3 is CASNQRGRALGEQFF. DNA for the CDR3: TGCGCCAGCAACCAGCGGGGGAGGGCCTTGGGTGAGCAGTTCTTC.

V is TRBV5-1 and J is TRBJ1-1; D gene unclear. V dropped 1 base and J dropped 11 bases, with 18 bases sitting between them. This CDR3 region has 14 residues. Germline-derived CDR1 and CDR2 are SGHRS and YFSETQ. CDR3 region: CASSLTNNRSPAFF. CDR3 bases: TGCGCCAGCAGCTTGACAAACAACCGATCCCCGGCTTTCTTT.

This clone was detected once. The rearrangement links TRBV6-6 to TRBJ2-7, with TRBD1 matching 8 bases. The CDR3 has 15 amino acids. Trimming took 6 bases from V and 0 from J; bases not matched to a gene: 7. The germline V gene encodes CDR1 MNHNY and CDR2 SVGAGI (reference sequence). CDR3 sequence: CASRRDRGPSYEQYF. For the CDR3, the DNA is TGTGCCAGCAGGCGAGACAGGGGTCCCTCCTACGAGCAGTACTTC.

V and J are TRBV6-5 and TRBJ1-4, with 9 bases aligning to TRBD1. The germline V gene has CDR1 MNHEY and CDR2 SVGAGI. The V gene end was trimmed by 5 bases and the J gene end by 11 bases; junction bases not matched to a gene: 12. There are 15 residues in the CDR3. In DNA, the CDR3 is TGTGCCAGCAGTCCCCAGAGGACAGGGGTAGCGAAACTGTTTTTT. Translation: CASSPQRTGVAKLFF.

The J gene is TRBJ1-2, the V gene TRBV7-2, with a tentative D call TRBD1 (6 bases). The CDR3 spans 14 residues. V was cut by 4 bases and J by 6 bases, with 15 bases left in between. The germline gives CDR1 SGHTA, CDR2 FQGNSA. CDR3 loop: CASSYQQGPHGYTF. The CDR3 bases are TGTGCCAGCAGCTATCAACAGGGTCCCCATGGCTACACCTTC.

About this clone itself: Other DNA sequences in this specimen translate into the identical CDR3. The gene calls are TRBV5-3 and TRBJ1-5; TRBD1 aligns across 8 bases. TRBV5-3 has ORF status, its function being uncertain. The CDR3 totals 14 residues. With 5 bases clipped from V and 2 bases from J, the junction kept 3 bases outside the gene matches. The CDR3 DNA sequence: TGTGCCAGAAGTCCGGACAGGGGCAATCAGCCCCAGCATTTT. As protein: CARSPDRGNQPQHF.

The rearrangement uses TRBV4-1 and TRBJ2-7, with TRBD1 identical over 9 bases. The V segment lost 4 bases and the J segment 4 bases; nucleotides outside the gene matches: 5. This CDR3 comprises 14 residues. Per the germline V gene, CDR1 is MGHRA and CDR2 is YSYEKL. The CDR3 DNA is TGCGCCAGCAGCCTTGGGACAGGGCGGTACGAGCAGTACTTC. It yields the protein CASSLGTGRYEQYF.

The J gene is TRBJ1-2, the V gene TRBV7-3; 7 bases agree with TRBD1. CDR3 size: 15 residues. J gave up 5 bases and V 2 bases, and 8 bases lay outside the gene matches. Germline CDR1 reads SGHTA; CDR2 reads FQGTGA. The CDR3 DNA sequence: TGTGCCAGCAGCTTAGTTCCGGGACAGATATATGGCTACACCTTC. Amino acids: CASSLVPGQIYGYTF.